This passage covers 25 T cell receptor beta chains from one sample sequenced in a study of blood T cell repertoires in COVID-19. Assay used: immunoSEQ multiplex PCR; TCRdb lists only in-frame clones, some missing. The data show about 240,000 clones, around 88% seen once. The source material was PBMCs or T cells enriched from blood (not recorded which). The receptors here all came from a middle-aged woman with acute COVID-19.

This chain connects TRBV9 to TRBJ2-7; D remains ambiguous. Germline V gives CDR1 SGDLS, CDR2 YYNGEE. The V end lost 0 bases, the J end lost 6 bases, and 10 bases lay between the germline ends. The CDR3 spans 13 residues. This CDR3 reads CASSVELVSEQYF. CDR3 bases: TGTGCCAGCAGCGTAGAATTAGTTTCCGAGCAGTACTTC.

The chain joins TRBV3-1 (or the pseudogene TRBV3-2) to TRBJ2-2; TRBD2 matches at 12 bases. Germline-derived CDR1 and CDR2 are LGHDT and YNNKEL (reference sequence). J was trimmed by 5 bases and V by 4 bases; bases with no gene match: 5. This CDR3 has 16 amino acids. The CDR3 region is CASSPGLAGRTGELFF. Here the CDR3 DNA reads TGTGCCAGCAGCCCCGGACTAGCGGGAAGGACCGGGGAGCTGTTTTTT.

This chain connects TRBV4-2 to TRBJ2-4; 10 bases match TRBD2. J was trimmed by 0 bases and V by 4 bases; bases with no gene match: 12. Germline-derived CDR1 and CDR2 are LGHNA and YNFKEQ. The CDR3 spans 19 residues. The DNA for the CDR3 is TGTGCCAGCAGCCCGGGTGGACTAGCGGCCAACCTAGCCAAAAACATTCAGTACTTC. Translating it yields CASSPGGLAANLAKNIQYF.

The chain carries TRBV16 and TRBJ2-3; 8 bases line up with TRBD2. V lost 5 bases to trimming and J lost 4 bases; unmatched junction nucleotides: 5. Germline V gene sequence: CDR1 KGHSY, CDR2 FQNENV. This CDR3 is built from 14 residues. This CDR3 reads CASSFGLAADTQYF. CDR3 sequence (DNA): TGTGCCAGCAGCTTTGGACTAGCCGCAGATACGCAGTATTTT.

This sequence joins TRBV6-6 and TRBJ1-2; possibly TRBD1 for D (5 bases). This CDR3 has 11 amino acids. Between the trimmed V and J ends, which lost 11 bases and 10 bases, there was a span of 17 bases. Per germline, CDR1 MNHNY and CDR2 SVGAGI (reference sequence). The CDR3 region has the DNA TGTGCCTCAACCTCGGGGGAGGACTACACCTTC. This translates into CASTSGEDYTF.

The V gene is TRBV5-1, the J gene TRBJ1-2; D possibly corresponds to TRBD1 (5 bases). V lost 1 base and J lost 6, with 7 bases in between. Germline CDR1 reads SGHRS; CDR2 reads YFSETQ. The CDR3 runs to 12 residues. The CDR3 bases are TGCGCCAGCAGCTTGTCAGGGAATGGCTACACCTTC. Translating gives CASSLSGNGYTF.

The chain employs TRBV5-1 and TRBJ2-2; TRBD1 is a possible D gene (6 bases). This CDR3 has 16 residues. Trimming took off 4 bases at V and 2 bases at J, with 15 bases between the two ends. Germline loops: CDR1 SGHRS, CDR2 YFSETQ. CDR3 protein: CASSRQGQPNTGELFF. Here the CDR3 DNA reads TGCGCCAGCAGCCGCCAGGGGCAGCCCAACACCGGGGAGCTGTTTTTT.

The chain couples TRBV7-6 to TRBJ2-7; weak D call: TRBD2 (5 bases). Trimming took 2 bases from V and 0 from J, leaving 14 bases between them. Per germline, CDR1 SGHVS and CDR2 FNYEAQ. CDR3 size: 16 residues. This chain's CDR3 is CASSLQSGTGSYEQYF. CDR3 DNA: TGTGCCAGCAGCTTACAGAGCGGAACGGGCTCCTACGAGCAGTACTTC.

The chain couples TRBV21-1 to TRBJ1-2; the D call in the table, TRBD1, was not verified against the DNA. TRBV21-1 constitutes a pseudogene. The CDR3 length is 14 residues. CDR3 in DNA: TGTGCCAGCAGCAAAGAAGTCAGGGGTAGTGGCTACACCTTC. Encoded protein: CASSKEVRGSGYTF.

This clone has ten or more counts. The CDR3: CASSKNFEETQYF. The CDR3 DNA follows: TGTGCCAGCAGCAAAAACTTTGAAGAGACCCAGTACTTC. The chain is built from TRBV12-3 or TRBV12-4 and TRBJ2-5; unclear D gene. The CDR3 loop spans 13 amino acids. V was clipped by 6 bases and J by 3 bases, with 11 bases between them.

To note about this clone: The junction departs from the called germline gene at one end, perhaps through a read error. V usage is TRBV12-3 or TRBV12-4 and J usage is TRBJ1-5; a weak D match, TRBD1 (5 bases). The CDR3 sequence is 13 residues long. This CDR3 is CASSPDWWGDTDF. Written as DNA, the CDR3 is TGTGCCAGCAGCCCAGACTGGTGGGGGGATACCGATTTT.

The CDR3 loop is CASSLYSGANTGELFF. Written as DNA, the CDR3 is TGTGCCAGCAGCCTCTATAGCGGGGCGAACACCGGGGAGCTGTTTTTT. The V gene is TRBV7-8, the J gene TRBJ2-2; 8 positions match TRBD2. Germline trimming cut 5 bases from V and 0 bases from J; bases unmatched to any gene: 5. CDR1 and CDR2 (germline): SGHVS, FQNEAQ. This CDR3 is 16 amino acids long.

The chain recombines TRBV7-3 with TRBJ2-3, with 10 bases identical to TRBD2. The CDR3 is made up of 16 amino acids. Germline-derived CDR1 and CDR2 are SGHTA and FQGTGA. Losses at the gene ends were 3 bases for V and 9 bases for J; bases not matched to a gene: 12. The chain's CDR3 is CASSFEAGGLRGTQYF. CDR3 coding DNA: TGTGCCAGCAGCTTTGAAGCGGGAGGGTTGAGAGGGACGCAGTATTTT.

The chain recombines TRBV5-6 with TRBJ2-1, with D tentatively TRBD2 (5 bases). This CDR3 is 19 amino acids long. Trimming cost V 2 bases and J 0 bases, with 21 bases left between them. The V gene's germline CDR1 is SGHDT and CDR2 YYEEEE. The DNA of the CDR3 is TGTGCCAGCAGCTTATTAGCGCTCGAATTTTCGGGCTCCTACAATGAGCAGTTCTTC. Translation: CASSLLALEFSGSYNEQFF.

The chain carries TRBV27 and TRBJ1-6; D is perhaps TRBD1 (5 bases). CDR1 and CDR2 (germline): MNHEY, SMNVEV (reference sequence). The CDR3 loop spans 18 amino acids. V was pared by 5 bases and J by 0 bases, with 17 bases between. The CDR3 DNA reads as TGTGCCAGCAGTCCCCTGTGGACAATCGGCTCCTATAATTCACCCCTCCACTTT. Translating gives CASSPLWTIGSYNSPLHF.

The rearrangement links TRBV9 to TRBJ2-2; D may be TRBD2 (6 bases). Per the germline V gene, CDR1 is SGDLS and CDR2 is YYNGEE. V was clipped by 0 bases and J by 6 bases, with 12 bases between them. The CDR3 totals 15 residues. The CDR3 region is CASSVAGEMAGELFF. CDR3 in DNA: TGTGCCAGCAGCGTAGCGGGAGAAATGGCCGGGGAGCTGTTTTTT.

The rearrangement joins TRBV9 to TRBJ2-1; TRBD2 matches 9 bases. Trimming removed 2 bases from V and 1 base from J; junction bases left unmatched: 19. This CDR3 region has 21 residues. CDR1 is SGDLS and CDR2 is YYNGEE in the germline V gene. The CDR3 sequence is CASSVHIGGSSGKLSYNEQFF. The CDR3 DNA sequence: TGTGCCAGCAGCGTTCACATAGGTGGGTCTAGCGGGAAACTTTCCTACAATGAGCAGTTCTTC.

This clone was seen only a few times. This rearrangement joins TRBV6-5 to TRBJ2-1, with 9 bases that match TRBD2. The CDR3 runs 14 residues. Germline V CDR1 and CDR2: MNHEY, SVGAGI. The trim removed 6 bases at V and 7 bases at J, leaving 7 bases unmatched. The CDR3, as DNA: TGTGCCAGCAGAGGCGGGAGGGCCTGGAATGAGCAGTTCTTC. Translation: CASRGGRAWNEQFF.

This clone has just one count. The chain couples TRBV6-1 to TRBJ1-4, with D possibly TRBD1 on 6 matching bases. From germline, CDR1 is MNHNS and CDR2 SASEGT. The CDR3 spans 14 residues. V dropped 3 bases and J dropped 8 bases, with 13 bases sitting between them. CDR3 residues: CASSDAQGQEKLFF. As DNA, the CDR3 is TGTGCCAGCAGTGACGCGCAGGGGCAGGAAAAACTGTTTTTT.

The rearrangement joins TRBV28 to TRBJ2-7; D is perhaps TRBD1 (5 bases). Germline V gene data show CDR1 as MDHEN and CDR2 as SYDVKM. This CDR3 has 13 residues. Between the trimmed V and J ends, which lost 6 bases and 0 bases, there was a span of 9 bases. The CDR3 nucleotides are TGTGCCAGCAGAAGGACATTCTCCTACGAGCAGTACTTC. Residues: CASRRTFSYEQYF.

The chain couples TRBV2 to TRBJ1-6, with D possibly matching TRBD1 (5 bases). The germline V gene encodes CDR1 SNHLY and CDR2 FYNNEI. The CDR3 is 14 residues long. V was cut by 3 bases and J by 9 bases, with 12 bases left in between. This CDR3 is CASSDRGRASPLHF. The CDR3, as DNA: TGTGCCAGCAGTGATAGGGGCCGCGCTTCACCCCTCCACTTT.

CDR3 coding DNA: TGTGCCATCAGCTCTATTCAACAGGGACTAGGTAATGAAAAACTGTTTTTT. It codes for CAISSIQQGLGNEKLFF. The chain employs TRBV10-3 and TRBJ1-4, with D perhaps matching TRBD1 (6 bases). This CDR3 region has 17 residues. Germline V gene data show CDR1 as ENHRY and CDR2 as SYGVKD. Deletions cut 6 bases from V and 4 bases from J, with 21 bases between.

J is TRBJ2-3 and V is TRBV6-1; tentative D call: TRBD2 (6 bases). Germline-derived CDR1 and CDR2 are MNHNS and SASEGT. Trimming pared 1 base from V and 2 bases from J, leaving 16 bases between. The CDR3 spans 17 residues. The CDR3 sequence is CASSEETGAGYTDTQYF. In DNA form, the CDR3 reads TGTGCCAGCAGTGAAGAAACTGGAGCGGGCTACACAGATACGCAGTATTTT.

The chain carries TRBV4-1 and TRBJ2-1; D might be TRBD2 (6 bases). Germline V gene lookup returns CDR1 MGHRA and CDR2 YSYEKL. The CDR3 runs 17 residues. V was cut by 1 base and J by 7 bases, with 20 bases left in between. The CDR3 spells CASSQGAASALRNEQFF. CDR3 nucleotides: TGCGCCAGCAGCCAAGGGGCAGCTAGCGCCCTCCGGAATGAGCAGTTCTTC.

The chain carries TRBV25-1 and TRBJ2-7; the match to TRBD1 covers 11 bases. Germline values: CDR1 MGHDK, CDR2 SYGVNS. This CDR3 spans 15 amino acids. After removal of 4 bases from V and 5 bases from J, the junction contained 7 bases not matched to a gene. CDR3 DNA: TGTGCCAGCAGTGTTCAGGGACAGGGGGTTCACGAGCAGTACTTC. This translates into CASSVQGQGVHEQYF.